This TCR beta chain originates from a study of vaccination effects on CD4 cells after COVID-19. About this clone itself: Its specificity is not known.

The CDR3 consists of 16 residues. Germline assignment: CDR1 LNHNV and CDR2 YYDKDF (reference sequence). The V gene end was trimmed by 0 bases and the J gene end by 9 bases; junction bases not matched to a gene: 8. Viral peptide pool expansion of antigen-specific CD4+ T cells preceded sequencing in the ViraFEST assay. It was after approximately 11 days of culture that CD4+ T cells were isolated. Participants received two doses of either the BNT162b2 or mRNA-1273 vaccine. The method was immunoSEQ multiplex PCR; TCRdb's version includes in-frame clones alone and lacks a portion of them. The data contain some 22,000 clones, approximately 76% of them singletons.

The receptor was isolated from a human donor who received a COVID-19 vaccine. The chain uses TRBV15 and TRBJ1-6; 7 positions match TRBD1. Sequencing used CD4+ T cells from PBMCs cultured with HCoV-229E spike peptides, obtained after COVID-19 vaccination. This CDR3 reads CATSRELGQAGSPLHF. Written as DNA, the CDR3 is TGTGCCACCAGCAGAGAACTTGGACAGGCGGGTTCACCCCTCCACTTT.